Presented here are 32 T cell receptor beta chains from one specimen sequenced in a study of early T cells in non-severe SARS-CoV-2 infection. TCRdb reprocessed the 5' RACE reads via MiXCR and lists one record per CDR3 protein. Here the sample spans 40,000 to 50,000 distinct CDR3 sequences, roughly 11% being singletons. Sequencing input: whole blood. Receptors were obtained from an adult who was a healthcare worker with PCR-confirmed SARS-CoV-2 infection or an uninfected control (not recorded which).

This clonotype was counted a few times. The rearrangement links TRBV18 to TRBJ2-3; D unclear. The germline gives CDR1 KGHSH, CDR2 LQKENI. This CDR3 is built from 11 residues. V lost 2 bases to trimming and J lost 6 bases, with 3 bases between them. The CDR3 is CASSPDDTQYF. In DNA, the CDR3 is TGTGCCAGCTCACCAGACGATACGCAGTATTTT.

CDR3 nucleotides: TGTGCCAGCAGCTTATGGGCTAGCAATCAGCCCCAGCATTTT. It yields the protein CASSLWASNQPQHF. The gene calls are TRBV5-6 and TRBJ1-5; D unresolved. V lost 2 bases to trimming and J lost 0 bases, with 6 bases between them. The CDR3 sequence is 14 residues long. Germline V gene sequence: CDR1 SGHDT, CDR2 YYEEEE.

In its sample, this clonotype is medium-sized (0.01 to 0.1%). The chain employs TRBV3-1 and TRBJ2-4; D possibly corresponds to TRBD2 (6 bases). The CDR3 contains 15 residues. Deletions cut 3 bases from V and 0 bases from J, with 9 bases between. Per the germline V gene, CDR1 is LGHDT and CDR2 is YNNKEL (reference sequence). CDR3 nucleotides: TGTGCCAGCAGCCAGCAGGGACTAGCCAAAAACATTCAGTACTTC. This gives the protein CASSQQGLAKNIQYF.

This clonotype was counted between two and nine times. This rearrangement joins TRBV5-1 to TRBJ1-4, with unresolved D. The CDR3 extends over 14 amino acids. V was cut by 0 bases and J by 1 base, with 4 bases left in between. In germline, CDR1 is SGHRS, CDR2 YFSETQ. Here the CDR3 DNA reads TGCGCCAGCAGCTTGGAGGGAACTAATGAAAAACTGTTTTTT. This encodes CASSLEGTNEKLFF.

This clonotype was detected ten times or more. The gene calls are TRBV7-9 and TRBJ1-2; 7 bases are a match to TRBD1. V gave up 6 bases and J gave up 7 bases; unmatched junction bases: 11. CDR1 is SEHNR and CDR2 is FQNEAQ in the germline V gene (reference sequence). The CDR3 is 14 residues long. The CDR3 bases are TGTGCCAGCAGTCGAGGGGAGGGACAGCTTGGCTACACCTTC. The encoded protein is CASSRGEGQLGYTF.

This clonotype was detected many times. J is TRBJ2-2 and V is TRBV3-1; possibly TRBD1 for D (6 bases). The CDR3 consists of 14 residues. V was pared by 1 base and J by 5 bases, with 8 bases between. The germline gives CDR1 LGHDT, CDR2 YNNKEL (reference sequence). In nucleotides, the CDR3 is TGTGCCAGCAGCCAAGCAGGGGAAACCGGGGAGCTGTTTTTT. As protein: CASSQAGETGELFF.

The table lists this clonotype with many counts. The J gene is TRBJ2-7, the V gene TRBV20-1; 11 bases map to TRBD2. This CDR3 contains 17 residues. Per the germline V gene, CDR1 is DFQATT and CDR2 is SNEGSKA (reference sequence). The V segment lost 4 bases and the J segment 0 bases; nucleotides outside the gene matches: 11. In DNA form, the CDR3 reads TGCAGTGCTACGAGCCGGCTTAGCGGGAGGGGCTCCTACGAGCAGTACTTC. The encoded protein is CSATSRLSGRGSYEQYF.

This clonotype was seen ten or more times. The rearrangement links TRBV18 to TRBJ1-3, with D uncertain. Trimming shortened V by 3 bases and J by 4 bases, and 13 bases separated the two germline ends. Per germline, CDR1 KGHSH and CDR2 LQKENI. CDR3 length: 15 amino acids. The CDR3 nucleotides read TGTGCCAGCTCACCGGCAGGTCCCCCGGGAAACACCATATATTTT. Translated, it gives CASSPAGPPGNTIYF.

This clonotype was seen only a few times. The rearrangement uses TRBV28 and TRBJ1-2; the D gene is possibly TRBD1 (5 bases). The CDR3 extends over 14 amino acids. Germline loops: CDR1 MDHEN, CDR2 SYDVKM. The V end was cut by 3 bases, the J end by 8 bases, with 16 bases between. In nucleotides, the CDR3 is TGTGCCAGCAGTTTGAGGGACCGTAATCAGGGCTACACCTTC. This translates into CASSLRDRNQGYTF.

Regarding this clonotype: At one end the junction does not follow the germline gene, possibly because of a read error. This sequence joins TRBV11-2 and TRBJ2-3; D gene ambiguous. The CDR3 is made up of 13 amino acids. Germline V gene data show CDR1 as SGHAT and CDR2 as FQNNGV. CDR3 DNA: TGTGCCAGCAGCTTTTATTCCACAGATACGCTGTATTTT. It specifies CASSFYSTDTLYF.

This clonotype was seen many times. CDR3 in DNA: TGTGCCAGCTCACCATTGAGAACATGGGAGCAGTACTTC. It codes for CASSPLRTWEQYF. This chain joins TRBV18 and TRBJ2-7; D unclear. The germline V gene has CDR1 KGHSH and CDR2 LQKENI. This CDR3 has 13 residues. The V end was cut by 2 bases, the J end by 7 bases, with 12 bases between. The full variable domain, its missing parts supplied by reference TRBV18 and TRBJ2-7, is NAGVMQNPRHLVRRRGQEARLRCSPMKGHSHVYWYRQLPEEGLKFMVYLQKENIIDESGMPKERFSAEFPKEGPSILRIQQVVRGDSAAYFCASSPLRTWEQYFGPGTRLTVT.

The gene calls are TRBV28 and TRBJ2-7; perhaps TRBD2 as D (6 bases). This CDR3 comprises 13 residues. The V gene's germline CDR1 is MDHEN and CDR2 SYDVKM. The V end lost 5 bases, the J end lost 3 bases, and 11 bases lay between the germline ends. The CDR3 nucleotides read TGTGCCAGCAGTCCGGGGGAGATCTACGAGCAGTACTTC. Its protein is CASSPGEIYEQYF. The full variable domain, with the rest looked up from reference TRBV28 and TRBJ2-7, is DVKVTQSSRYLVKRTGEKVFLECVQDMDHENMFWYRQDPGLGLRLIYFSYDVKMKEKGDIPEGYSVSREKKERFSLILESASTNQTSMYLCASSPGEIYEQYFGPGTRLTVT.

In its sample, this clonotype was seen many times. This chain uses TRBV5-5 with TRBJ1-3; possibly TRBD1 for D (5 bases). With 3 bases removed from V and 10 bases from J, the gap between germline ends came to 17 bases. CDR1 and CDR2 (germline): SGHKS, YYEKEE (reference sequence). The CDR3 contains 14 residues. The CDR3 region has the DNA TGTGCCAGCAGCTCGACTCTCTTGGAGGGGACCATATATTTT. This gives the protein CASSSTLLEGTIYF.

This clonotype was observed a few times. V usage is TRBV7-2 and J usage is TRBJ1-2; TRBD1 might be the D (6 bases). The ends were cut back, 5 bases at V and 4 bases at J, with 17 bases in the middle. The CDR3 runs to 15 residues. The germline CDR1 and CDR2 sequences are SGHTA and FQGNSA. CDR3 residues: CASSPGGLSGYGYTF. The CDR3 DNA follows: TGTGCCAGCAGCCCTGGGGGCCTGTCGGGCTATGGCTACACCTTC.

J is TRBJ1-1 and V is TRBV5-6; the D is unclear. The CDR3 runs to 14 residues. Germline CDR1 reads SGHDT; CDR2 reads YYEEEE. Trimming pared 4 bases from V and 5 bases from J, leaving 15 bases between. The CDR3 nucleotides are TGTGCCAGCAGCCAAACAGAGGCGTGGACTGAAGCTTTCTTT. Amino acids: CASSQTEAWTEAFF.

This clonotype was seen repeatedly, ten times or more. The chain couples TRBV6-5 to TRBJ2-7; D possibly uses TRBD1 or TRBD2 (6 bases each). With 2 bases removed from V and 2 bases from J, the gap between germline ends came to 7 bases. The V gene's germline CDR1 is MNHEY and CDR2 SVGAGI. The CDR3 length is 13 residues. Here the CDR3 DNA reads TGTGCCAGCAGTTACGGGGGGCCCTACGAGCAGTACTTC. It encodes CASSYGGPYEQYF.

This clonotype was found many times. CDR3 nucleotides: TGTGCCAGCAGTTACTCGGGCCCCCCCGGGACTAGCGGGAACAATGAGCAGTTCTTC. Translation gives CASSYSGPPGTSGNNEQFF. V usage is TRBV6-5 and J usage is TRBJ2-1, with 13 bases matching TRBD2. Germline V gene data show CDR1 as MNHEY and CDR2 as SVGAGI. J lost 5 bases, V lost 0 bases, and 10 bases had no gene match. CDR3 size: 19 residues.

This clonotype was recorded at least ten times. This rearrangement joins TRBV6-2 or TRBV6-3 to TRBJ2-1; 10 nucleotides align to TRBD2. Unmatched junction bases numbered 1, after V lost 2 bases and J lost 9 bases. The V gene's germline CDR1 is MNHEY and CDR2 SVGEGT. The CDR3 has 13 amino acids. CDR3 DNA: TGTGCCAGCAGTTACCTAGCGGGGGTTGAGCAGTTCTTC. It translates to CASSYLAGVEQFF.

The chain carries TRBV29-1 and TRBJ2-5, with D tentatively TRBD2 (5 bases). Per germline, CDR1 SQVTM and CDR2 ANQGSEA. The CDR3 covers 12 residues. The germline V and J ends were trimmed by 7 bases and 2 bases, with 11 bases remaining between them. The CDR3 spells CSAGRGQETQYF. The CDR3 bases are TGCAGCGCTGGTCGGGGACAAGAGACCCAGTACTTC.

This sequence joins TRBV7-2 and TRBJ2-6; 8 bases are shared with TRBD1. CDR1 is SGHTA and CDR2 is FQGNSA in the germline V gene. The CDR3 extends over 15 amino acids. V dropped 4 bases and J dropped 1; count of bases not matched to a gene: 0. The CDR3 spells CASSWTGSGANVLTF. The DNA for the CDR3 is TGTGCCAGCAGCTGGACAGGGTCTGGGGCCAACGTCCTGACTTTC.

This clonotype was seen ten or more times. The CDR3 coding sequence is TGTGCCAGCAGCCAGGGGGCTAGCGGGAGAGGTGAGCAGTTCTTC. Encoded protein: CASSQGASGRGEQFF. The chain has TRBV7-3 and TRBJ2-1, with TRBD2 matching over 10 bases. Per germline, CDR1 SGHTA and CDR2 FQGTGA. Unmatched junction bases numbered 10, after V lost 5 bases and J lost 9 bases. There are 15 residues in the CDR3.

At least ten counts were recorded for this clonotype. The rearrangement joins TRBV2 to TRBJ1-6; D possibly corresponds to TRBD1 (6 bases). From germline, CDR1 is SNHLY and CDR2 FYNNEI. The CDR3 runs to 13 residues. V lost 8 bases and J lost 6, with 11 bases in between. CDR3 DNA sequence: TGTGCCAGCCGGGAACAGGGTAATTCACCCCTCCACTTT. Translated, it gives CASREQGNSPLHF. The whole variable domain, remainder taken from reference TRBV2 and TRBJ1-6, is EPEVTQTPSHQVTQMGQEVILRCVPISNHLYFYWYRQILGQKVEFLVSFYNNEISEKSEIFDDQFSVERPDGSNFTLKIRSTKLEDSAMYFCASREQGNSPLHFGNGTRLTVT.

At least ten counts were recorded for this clonotype. This chain connects TRBV19 to TRBJ2-1; D possibly matches TRBD1 or TRBD2 (5 bases each). The CDR3 totals 16 residues. V shed 5 bases and J shed 0 bases, with 14 bases lying between them. The germline V gene encodes CDR1 LNHDA and CDR2 SQIVND (reference sequence). CDR3 DNA: TGTGCCAGTAGTCTCCCCCGGGACGTCTCCTACAATGAGCAGTTCTTC. Its translation is CASSLPRDVSYNEQFF.

This clonotype was seen ten or more times. The rearrangement links TRBV4-1 to TRBJ2-7; no definite D call. Looked up from germline, CDR1 is MGHRA and CDR2 is YSYEKL. This CDR3 is 18 amino acids long. The germline V and J ends were trimmed by 4 bases and 1 base, with 23 bases remaining between them. CDR3 DNA: TGCGCCAGCAGCCCGGCGAGTAGACGATTTGGGGAATCCTACGAGCAGTACTTC. It translates to CASSPASRRFGESYEQYF.

This clonotype was recorded at least ten times. An end of the junction differs from the germline gene, which may be a read error. V usage is TRBV20-1 and J usage is TRBJ1-5; 7 positions match TRBD1. CDR1 and CDR2 (germline): DFQATT, SNEGSKA (reference sequence). The CDR3 has 14 residues. The CDR3 reads CSARGTAYNQPQHF. Written as DNA, the CDR3 is TGCAGTGCAAGAGGGACAGCATACAATCAGCCCCAGCATTTT.

The chain recombines TRBV12-3 or TRBV12-4 with TRBJ2-7; D unclear. V was cut by 1 base and J by 0 bases, with 10 bases left in between. This CDR3 has 15 amino acids. The CDR3 DNA reads TGTGCCAGCAGTTTAGGGCCGGTCATCTCCTACGAGCAGTACTTC. Translated, it gives CASSLGPVISYEQYF.

The chain recombines TRBV28 with TRBJ2-7, with 9 bases lining up with TRBD1. The J segment lost 1 base and the V segment lost 5 bases, leaving 6 bases of the junction unmatched. Looked up from germline, CDR1 is MDHEN and CDR2 is SYDVKM. The CDR3 extends over 15 amino acids. CDR3 protein: CASSPSGTGSYEQYF. CDR3 nucleotides: TGTGCCAGCAGTCCTAGTGGGACAGGGTCCTACGAGCAGTACTTC.

This clonotype has a count of ten or more. The V gene is TRBV3-1, the J gene TRBJ2-7; D assignment may be TRBD1 or TRBD2 (5 bases each). Trimming took 0 bases from V and 1 from J, leaving 13 bases between them. CDR1 and CDR2 from the germline V gene are LGHDT and YNNKEL (reference sequence). The CDR3 is made up of 16 amino acids. Here the CDR3 DNA reads TGTGCCAGCAGCCAAGATGGGCAGGGAGCATCCTACGAGCAGTACTTC. Translated, it gives CASSQDGQGASYEQYF.

This clonotype was seen at least ten times. This chain joins TRBV7-9 and TRBJ1-2, with TRBD1 matching 7 bases. The CDR3 extends over 13 amino acids. The ends lost 5 bases at V and 10 bases at J; junction bases unmatched: 10. CDR1 and CDR2 from the germline V gene are SEHNR and FQNEAQ (reference sequence). CDR3 loop: CASSLGDRVVYTF. DNA of the CDR3: TGTGCCAGCAGCCTCGGAGACAGGGTGGTCTACACCTTC. Together with reference TRBV7-9 and TRBJ1-2, the CDR3 gives the full variable domain: DTGVSQNPRHKITKRGQNVTFRCDPISEHNRLYWYRQTLGQGPEFLTYFQNEAQLEKSRLLSDRFSAERPKGSFSTLEIQRTEQGDSAMYLCASSLGDRVVYTFGSGTRLTVV.

The V gene is TRBV28, the J gene TRBJ2-1; 7 bases map to TRBD2. The CDR3 spans 14 residues. From germline, CDR1 is MDHEN and CDR2 SYDVKM. Unmatched junction bases numbered 14, after V lost 10 bases and J lost 8 bases. The CDR3 sequence is CATRTSRDLDEQFF. For the CDR3, the DNA is TGTGCCACCAGGACTAGTAGGGATTTGGATGAGCAGTTCTTC. Complete variable domain (other parts from reference TRBV28 and TRBJ2-1): DVKVTQSSRYLVKRTGEKVFLECVQDMDHENMFWYRQDPGLGLRLIYFSYDVKMKEKGDIPEGYSVSREKKERFSLILESASTNQTSMYLCATRTSRDLDEQFFGPGTRLTVL.

This chain links TRBV21-1 with TRBJ2-2; the table names TRBD1, a call not compared with the DNA. TRBV21-1 is a listed pseudogene. The CDR3 has 19 residues. CDR3 residues: CASSKALEGLDRDTGELFF. The CDR3 region has the DNA TGTGCCAGCAGCAAAGCGCTTGAGGGCCTCGACAGGGACACCGGGGAGCTGTTTTTT.

Points on this clonotype: This may come from a read error, since a much larger clone is one base off. The CDR3 nucleotides are TGTGCCAGCAGTTTATTGGAGTTCTACGAGCAGAACTTC. Translated, it gives CASSLLEFYEQNF. The rearrangement links TRBV12-3 or TRBV12-4 to TRBJ2-7; D gene unclear. The CDR3 totals 13 residues.